These 17 T cell receptor beta chains were all obtained from the same sample, sequenced in a study of response to subunit inactivated influenza vaccine. TCRdb redid the calling of the RT-PCR reads with MiXCR, one entry per CDR3 protein. The table shows 490,000 or so distinct CDR3 sequences, with 7.6% occurring only once. The starting material was PBMCs from blood, obtained roughly 24 months after vaccination. These receptors all stem from a man aged 50-75 years who received an inactivated influenza vaccine.

The chain joins TRBV4-1 to TRBJ2-1, with 13 bases matching TRBD2. V gave up 2 bases and J gave up 4 bases; unmatched junction bases: 5. Germline V gene data show CDR1 as MGHRA and CDR2 as YSYEKL. The CDR3 covers 17 residues. The CDR3 DNA follows: TGCGCCAGCAGCCAAACTAGCGGGGGGGCTTCTTACAATGAGCAGTTCTTC. As protein: CASSQTSGGASYNEQFF.

At least ten counts were recorded for this clonotype. The gene calls are TRBV7-2 and TRBJ1-5; D may be TRBD1 (6 bases). Trimming took off 3 bases at V and 1 base at J, with 10 bases between the two ends. Looked up from germline, CDR1 is SGHTA and CDR2 is FQGNSA. CDR3 length: 15 amino acids. The CDR3 region has the DNA TGTGCCAGCAGCTTCGGACAGTGGAGCAATCAGCCCCAGCATTTT. Protein: CASSFGQWSNQPQHF.

The chain carries TRBV5-1 and TRBJ2-5; D uncertain. Trimming shortened V by 0 bases and J by 1 base, and 10 bases separated the two germline ends. Germline-derived CDR1 and CDR2 are SGHRS and YFSETQ. This CDR3 is 15 amino acids long. CDR3 amino acids: CASSLAVNSQETQYF. In nucleotides, the CDR3 is TGCGCCAGCAGCTTGGCCGTGAACTCCCAAGAGACCCAGTACTTC.

The chain is built from TRBV10-3 and TRBJ2-7; TRBD2 matches 8 bases. J lost 1 base, V lost 10 bases, and 15 bases had no gene match. The CDR3 runs to 16 residues. In germline, CDR1 is ENHRY, CDR2 SYGVKD. The chain's CDR3 is CATQDLGRAASYEQYF. The CDR3 nucleotides are TGTGCCACGCAAGACCTCGGGAGGGCTGCGTCCTACGAGCAGTACTTC.

The V and J genes are TRBV30 and TRBJ2-6; tentative D call: TRBD1 (5 bases). Germline assignment: CDR1 GTSNPN and CDR2 SVGIG (reference sequence). The V gene lost 2 bases and the J gene lost 0 bases, with 14 bases spanning the gap. The CDR3 loop spans 17 amino acids. CDR3 in amino acids: CAWSTGLTDSGANVLTF. In nucleotides, the CDR3 is TGTGCCTGGAGTACTGGGCTGACAGACTCTGGGGCCAACGTCCTGACTTTC.

The CDR3 DNA sequence: TGTGCCACCATGGAGCCGGGACAGGGGGGCTACACCTTC. The encoded protein is CATMEPGQGGYTF. The chain carries TRBV24-1 and TRBJ1-2; 10 nucleotides line up with TRBD1. CDR3 length equals 13 residues. Germline V gene lookup returns CDR1 KGHDR and CDR2 SFDVKD. V dropped 8 bases and J dropped 8; count of bases not matched to a gene: 7.

At least ten counts were recorded for this clonotype. The gene calls are TRBV7-2 and TRBJ2-1; 8 bases line up with TRBD2. CDR1 is SGHTA and CDR2 is FQGNSA in the germline V gene. With 0 bases clipped from V and 5 bases from J, the junction kept 6 bases outside the gene matches. This CDR3 is built from 16 residues. This CDR3 reads CASSLAASSGHNEQFF. The CDR3 DNA sequence: TGTGCCAGCAGCTTAGCGGCGTCTAGCGGGCACAATGAGCAGTTCTTC.

This sequence joins TRBV29-1 and TRBJ2-1, with D possibly called TRBD1 or TRBD2 (5 bases each). The CDR3 sequence is 18 residues long. V lost 6 bases to trimming and J lost 0 bases, with 24 bases between them. Germline V gives CDR1 SQVTM, CDR2 ANQGSEA. CDR3 loop: CSVRFGTPGPHSYNEQFF. CDR3 DNA sequence: TGCAGCGTCCGTTTTGGGACCCCCGGCCCCCACTCCTACAATGAGCAGTTCTTC.

This clonotype was picked up a small number of times. The chain links TRBV3-1 to TRBJ1-1, with no clear D. Germline V CDR1 and CDR2: LGHDT, YNNKEL (reference sequence). The ends were cut back, 1 base at V and 4 bases at J, with 10 bases in the middle. CDR3 size: 14 residues. The CDR3 nucleotides are TGTGCCAGCAGCCAAGCGTCCGGGATCACTGAAGCTTTCTTT. Translation gives CASSQASGITEAFF.

This clonotype has a count of ten or more. This sequence joins TRBV6-4 and TRBJ2-1, with 7 bases identical to TRBD2. The CDR3 runs 14 residues. The J segment lost 6 bases and the V segment lost 4 bases, leaving 6 bases of the junction unmatched. Germline V CDR1 and CDR2: MRHNA, SNTAGT. CDR3 residues: CASSGGGSINEQFF. In DNA form, the CDR3 reads TGTGCCAGCAGTGGAGGCGGGAGTATCAATGAGCAGTTCTTC.

CDR3 nucleotides: TGTGCCAGCAGTTACAAAGCGGGAGACAGGTTCTTC. Its protein is CASSYKAGDRFF. This sequence joins TRBV6-2 or TRBV6-3 and TRBJ2-1; 8 positions agree with TRBD2. Germline CDR1 MNHEY, CDR2 SVGEGT. This CDR3 is built from 12 residues. Trimming took 2 bases from V and 15 from J; bases not matched to a gene: 6.

This clonotype showed up just a few times. The chain couples TRBV20-1 to TRBJ2-6, with D unresolved. V lost 3 bases and J 0 bases, leaving 9 bases between the germline ends. Germline CDR1 reads DFQATT; CDR2 reads SNEGSKA (reference sequence). The CDR3 is made up of 15 amino acids. The CDR3 protein is CSARIGRSGANVLTF. DNA of the CDR3: TGCAGTGCTAGGATTGGGCGCTCTGGGGCCAACGTCCTGACTTTC.

This clonotype occurred a few times. The chain joins TRBV20-1 to TRBJ2-3, with D possibly TRBD2 on 6 matching bases. The CDR3 covers 14 residues. Trimming removed 0 bases at V and 5 bases at J, with 12 bases between. Germline V gives CDR1 DFQATT, CDR2 SNEGSKA (reference sequence). CDR3 amino acids: CSARDWNGRDTQYF. The CDR3 DNA is TGCAGTGCTAGAGATTGGAACGGGAGAGATACGCAGTATTTT.

This clonotype has a count of ten or more. This chain joins TRBV20-1 and TRBJ2-1, with 8 nucleotides matching TRBD2. Unmatched junction bases numbered 10, after V lost 3 bases and J lost 0 bases. CDR1 and CDR2 (germline): DFQATT, SNEGSKA (reference sequence). This CDR3 has 17 amino acids. CDR3 residues: CSASLRAGELSYNEQFF. CDR3 bases: TGCAGTGCTAGTCTCCGAGCGGGAGAGCTCTCCTACAATGAGCAGTTCTTC.

The sample holds a few counts of this clonotype. The chain is built from TRBV5-1 and TRBJ2-7; the D gene is possibly TRBD1 (6 bases). The CDR3 is 15 amino acids. Trimming stripped 4 bases from V and 3 bases from J, with 17 bases between. Germline V gene data show CDR1 as SGHRS and CDR2 as YFSETQ. This CDR3 reads CASSPPQGSVYEQYF. The CDR3 nucleotides read TGCGCCAGCAGCCCCCCTCAGGGGTCGGTCTACGAGCAGTACTTC.

This clonotype has a handful of counts. The V call is TRBV20-1, the J call TRBJ2-6, with a possible D match to TRBD1 (5 bases). This CDR3 has 16 amino acids. Germline CDR1 DFQATT, CDR2 SNEGSKA (reference sequence). Trimming took 3 bases from V and 2 from J, leaving 14 bases between them. The CDR3 sequence: CSARPFTRAGANVLTF. CDR3 nucleotide sequence: TGCAGTGCTAGGCCCTTTACCAGGGCTGGGGCCAACGTCCTGACTTTC.

This clonotype was observed a handful of times. The V and J genes are TRBV18 and TRBJ1-1; D is perhaps TRBD1 (5 bases). Germline lookup yields CDR1 KGHSH and CDR2 LQKENI. V lost 6 bases and J 2 bases, leaving 13 bases between the germline ends. The CDR3 spans 14 residues. CDR3 DNA: TGTGCCAGCTCTCTCGACAGTATAAACACTGAAGCTTTCTTT. It translates to CASSLDSINTEAFF.